These T cell receptor beta chains were read from a single sample in a study of shared clonotypes between healthy human individuals. Data came from immunoSEQ multiplex PCR; TCRdb stores just in-frame clones and leaves some out. The data hold 450,000 to 600,000 clones, with approximately 79% observed a single time. Sample: PBMCs. The receptors were sampled from a woman in her thirties or forties in good health. Some clones in this sample may be carry-over from other donors' samples. The CDR3 runs from the conserved cysteine through the conserved F or W. D genes are given only for firm matches. Where a row states a size, it is once, few, many or the class of an expanded clone; other rows omit it.

TRBJ2-1 TRBV7-9 NA once 17 TGTGCCAGCAGCCCCAACCCAGGTAGCAGCCTTTACAATGAGCAGTTCTTC CASSPNPGSSLYNEQFF
TRBJ2-7 TRBV15 NA NA 14 TGTGCCACCAGCAGAGATGGGAGACCTCGCGAGCAGTACTTC CATSRDGRPREQYF
TRBJ2-1 TRBV7-8 NA NA 16 TGTGCCAGCAGCTTAACGACGGGACTTACCTACAATGAGCAGTTCTTC CASSLTTGLTYNEQFF
TRBJ2-5 TRBV18 NA once 13 TGTGCCAGCTCACCCGACTACCAAGAGACCCAGTACTTC CASSPDYQETQYF
TRBJ2-7 TRBV5-5 NA NA 15 TGTGCCAGCAGCTTGTCACTGGTATTGGTCTACGAGCAGTACTTC CASSLSLVLVYEQYF
TRBJ2-2 TRBV19 NA many 19 TGTGCCAGCCAGACAGGGCCCTATGGGGGGCGGGAGAACACCGGGGAGCTGTTTTTT CASQTGPYGGRENTGELFF
TRBJ1-3 TRBV7-8 NA few 16 TGTGCCAGCAGTCACCCAGGCGGGGTTTCTGGAAACACCATATATTTT CASSHPGGVSGNTIYF
TRBJ1-1 TRBV18 NA NA 13 TGTGCCAGCTCACCACTCGAGAGAGGGCAAGCTTTCTTT CASSPLERGQAFF
TRBJ1-5 TRBV2 NA NA 15 TGTGCCAGCAGTGTGGGAGAATATAGCAATCAGCCCCAGCATTTT CASSVGEYSNQPQHF
TRBJ2-7 TRBV2 TRBD1 few 15 TGTGCCAGCAGTGAGGAAGGGGGCTTTATCTACGAGCAGTACTTC CASSEEGGFIYEQYF
TRBJ2-1 TRBV18 TRBD2 NA 17 TGTGCCAGCTCACCCCCAGGACTAGCGGGAGGGTTGAATGAGCAGTTCTTC CASSPPGLAGGLNEQFF
TRBJ1-3 TRBV9 TRBD1 once 15 TGTGCCAGCAGCGTAGCAACAGGGGCTGGAAACACCATATATTTT CASSVATGAGNTIYF
TRBJ1-1 TRBV29-1 NA NA 13 TGCAGCGCCGTGGTAGGTCGGGACACTGAAGCTTTCTTT CSAVVGRDTEAFF
TRBJ2-5 TRBV10-2 NA NA 15 TGCGCCAGCAGTGAGGGGGACGGGCTTGGGGGGACCCAGTACTTC CASSEGDGLGGTQYF
TRBJ1-2 TRBV5-4 NA NA 15 TGTGCCAGCAGGGGGACAAACCCAGCTAACTATGGCTACACCTTC CASRGTNPANYGYTF
TRBJ1-2 TRBV19 NA NA 11 TGTGCCAGTATGTCGGACTATGGCTACACCTTC CASMSDYGYTF
TRBJ2-1 TRBV5-6 TRBD2 NA 17 TGTGCCAGCAGCCATCTATGGACTAGCGTACCCTACAATGAGCAGTTCTTC CASSHLWTSVPYNEQFF
TRBJ1-2 TRBV18 NA NA 15 TGTGCCAGCTCCCCTTCTCCCAGGAATAACTATGGCTACACCTTC CASSPSPRNNYGYTF
TRBJ2-5 TRBV2 NA NA 14 TGTGCCAGCAGTGGACAGGTTAGGATTGAGACCCAGTACTTC CASSGQVRIETQYF
TRBJ2-1 TRBV6-5 NA NA 11 TGTGCCAGCAGTTCCAGGGGCGAGCAGTTCTTC CASSSRGEQFF
TRBJ2-5 TRBV7-7 NA NA 15 TGTGCCAGCAGCTTGTCGGGAGTGGTGCAAGAGACCCAGTACTTC CASSLSGVVQETQYF
TRBJ1-2 TRBV27 TRBD1 NA 14 TGTGCCAGCAGAGATACCGGGACAGACTATGGCTACACCTTC CASRDTGTDYGYTF
TRBJ2-7 TRBV18 TRBD1 few 16 TGTGCCAGCTCACCAGGACAGGGGGCTAGCTCCTACGAGCAGTACTTC CASSPGQGASSYEQYF
TRBJ2-6 TRBV5-4 NA NA 15 TGTGCCAGCAGCCAAGAGGGGTCTGGGGCCAACGTCCTGACTTTC CASSQEGSGANVLTF